Listed below are T cell receptor beta chains from one sample, sequenced in a study of T cells in Graves' hyperthyroidism and ophthalmopathy. TCRdb analysed the multiplex PCR reads with MiXCR anew, one entry per CDR3 protein. The table has hundreds of thousands of distinct CDR3 sequences, approximately 15% seen once. Sequencing used blood. Receptor source: a man younger than 35 with Graves' ophthalmopathy. Each CDR3 is given with its conserved first and last residue. A D gene is named only where the DNA matches it firmly. For some rows the clone size is stated as once, few or many, or as a class when expanded; others skip it.

abundance	v_gene	j_gene	d_gene	CDR3aa	CDR3nt
.	TRBV20-1	TRBJ2-1	TRBD1	CSARTGGSYNEQFF	TGCAGTGCGCGGACAGGGGGCTCCTACAATGAGCAGTTCTTC
.	TRBV4-1	TRBJ2-5	.	CASSQPQGQGETQYF	TGCGCCAGCAGCCAACCGCAGGGCCAGGGAGAGACCCAGTACTTC
many	TRBV12-3/TRBV12-4	TRBJ2-3	TRBD2	CASSPPRGAGYLTQYF	TGTGCCAGCAGTCCCCCGCGGGGGGCGGGCTACCTGACGCAGTATTTT
many	TRBV19	TRBJ1-1	TRBD1	CASSGDREVGTEAFF	TGTGCCAGTAGTGGGGACAGGGAGGTTGGTACTGAAGCTTTCTTT
many	TRBV29-1	TRBJ1-1	.	CSVKALNTEAFF	TGCAGCGTTAAAGCACTGAACACTGAAGCTTTCTTT
many	TRBV2	TRBJ1-1	TRBD1	CASSDRAVTEAFF	TGTGCCAGCAGCGACAGGGCGGTCACTGAAGCTTTCTTT
.	TRBV7-9	TRBJ1-1	.	CASSLRLDEAFF	TGTGCCAGCAGCTTAAGGCTTGATGAAGCTTTCTTT
once	TRBV24-1	TRBJ2-3	.	CATSFVGSTDTQYF	TGTGCCACCAGTTTCGTCGGTAGCACAGATACGCAGTATTTT
.	TRBV2	TRBJ2-7	TRBD2	CASSASLLGLLASGGGYEQYF	TGTGCCAGCAGTGCTAGTCTGCTGGGGTTATTAGCTAGTGGGGGGGGCTACGAGCAGTACTTC
many	TRBV27	TRBJ1-1	TRBD1	CASRQIKPGQGKNTEAFF	TGTGCCAGCAGGCAGATTAAACCGGGACAGGGAAAGAACACTGAAGCTTTCTTT
.	TRBV12-3/TRBV12-4	TRBJ2-1	TRBD2	CASLVIAGGNEQFF	TGTGCCTCTCTTGTGATAGCGGGGGGCAATGAGCAGTTCTTC
many	TRBV27	TRBJ2-1	.	CASSLLGGAHNEQFF	TGTGCCAGCAGTTTATTGGGCGGGGCACACAATGAGCAGTTCTTC
many	TRBV20-1	TRBJ2-1	TRBD1	CSARTGGFEQFF	TGCAGTGCCCGGACAGGGGGCTTTGAGCAGTTCTTC
many	TRBV27	TRBJ2-7	.	CASSQGNTPYEQYF	TGTGCCAGCAGTCAGGGAAACACCCCGTACGAGCAGTACTTC
few	TRBV5-6	TRBJ2-1	TRBD2	CASSLPRLARNEQFF	TGTGCCAGCAGCCTTCCGAGACTAGCGAGGAATGAGCAGTTCTTC
many	TRBV11-2	TRBJ1-1	.	CASSSYALNTEAFF	TGTGCCAGCAGCTCCTACGCCTTGAACACTGAAGCTTTCTTT
few	TRBV6-1	TRBJ2-7	.	CASTQSGETYEQYF	TGTGCCAGCACCCAAAGTGGGGAAACCTACGAGCAGTACTTC
many	TRBV7-2	TRBJ2-4	.	CASSLSSSSLDIQYF	TGTGCCAGCAGCTTAAGTTCATCTAGCTTGGACATTCAGTACTTC
.	TRBV30	TRBJ1-5	.	CAWSIYSNQPQHF	TGTGCCTGGAGTATATATAGCAATCAGCCCCAGCATTTT
.	TRBV7-2	TRBJ1-6	TRBD1	CASSFGTGLYSPLHF	TGTGCCAGCAGCTTCGGGACAGGGTTATACTCACCCCTCCACTTT
many	TRBV12-3/TRBV12-4	TRBJ2-1	.	CASTGTGRSYNEQFF	TGTGCCAGCACCGGGACGGGGCGCTCCTACAATGAGCAGTTCTTC
many	TRBV27	TRBJ2-7	TRBD1	CASRGLGTGYEQYF	TGTGCCAGCAGAGGGCTTGGGACAGGCTACGAGCAGTACTTC
many	TRBV20-1	TRBJ1-2	.	CSASMWGRDYYGYTF	TGCAGTGCTAGTATGTGGGGGCGCGATTACTATGGCTACACCTTC
.	TRBV7-3	TRBJ2-5	TRBD2	CASSLTSYGTSGRETQYF	TGTGCCAGCAGCTTAACGTCTTACGGGACTAGCGGGAGGGAGACCCAGTACTTC